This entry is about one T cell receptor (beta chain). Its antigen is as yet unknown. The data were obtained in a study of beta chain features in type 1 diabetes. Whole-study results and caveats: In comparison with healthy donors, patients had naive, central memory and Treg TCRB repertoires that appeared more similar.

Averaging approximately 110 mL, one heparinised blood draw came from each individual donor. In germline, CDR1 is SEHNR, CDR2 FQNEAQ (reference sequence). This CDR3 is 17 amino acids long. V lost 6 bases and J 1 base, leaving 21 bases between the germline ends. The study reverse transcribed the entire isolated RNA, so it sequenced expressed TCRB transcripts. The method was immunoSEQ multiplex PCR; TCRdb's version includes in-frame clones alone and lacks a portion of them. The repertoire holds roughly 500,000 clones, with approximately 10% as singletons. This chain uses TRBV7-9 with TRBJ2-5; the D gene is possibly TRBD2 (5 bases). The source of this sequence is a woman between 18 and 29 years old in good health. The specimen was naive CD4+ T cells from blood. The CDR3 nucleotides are TGTGCCAGCAGTACCAGTCCGGGATTCACTGCCCAAGAGACCCAGTACTTC. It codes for CASSTSPGFTAQETQYF.